A selection of T cell receptor beta chains follows, all from one sample in a study of blood T cell repertoires in COVID-19. Sequencing was performed with immunoSEQ multiplex PCR; in TCRdb, only in-frame clones are kept and a portion is missing. The sample carries 300,000 to 400,000 clones, 90% to 95% recorded once. Sample: PBMCs or T cells enriched from blood (not recorded which). These receptors came from a young woman who had been exposed to COVID-19. CDR3s include the opening cysteine and the closing phenylalanine or tryptophan. The order of the fields is CDR3 DNA, CDR3 protein, D gene, J gene, clone size, V gene. A D gene is named only where the DNA matches it firmly. Expanded clones get a size class; other rows say once, few or many, or leave the size out.

TGTGCCAGCAGCCCAACGCGGGCTAGCGGGGCCTATGAGCAGTTCTTC,CASSPTRASGAYEQFF,TRBD2,TRBJ2-1,once,TRBV7-9
TGCGCCAGCAGCTTGACGGGGGGTGGAAACACTGAAGCTTTCTTT,CASSLTGGGNTEAFF,NA,TRBJ1-1,once,TRBV5-1
TGCGCCAGCAGCGGGCGCGGGGGCCTAAATGAGCAGTTCTTC,CASSGRGGLNEQFF,NA,TRBJ2-1,NA,TRBV4-1
TGCGCCAGCAGCTTTTCATGGACCCGGGACAGAGGCACTGAAGCTTTCTTT,CASSFSWTRDRGTEAFF,TRBD1,TRBJ1-1,NA,TRBV4-3
TGTGCCAGCAGTGATAAAGGGACAGCCATAGCCAAAAACATTCAGTACTTC,CASSDKGTAIAKNIQYF,TRBD1,TRBJ2-4,NA,TRBV4-2
TGTGCCAGCAGCTACAGCCCGACACGGACTCGAAACACCATATATTTT,CASSYSPTRTRNTIYF,NA,TRBJ1-3,NA,TRBV7-9
TGTGCCACCAGTGATTCGGGAGGTGAAGCTTTCTTT,CATSDSGGEAFF,NA,TRBJ1-1,NA,TRBV24-1
TGTGCCAGCAGCTCCCCCGATCCCCAGGGGGCCTACACTGAAGCTTTCTTT,CASSSPDPQGAYTEAFF,TRBD1,TRBJ1-1,once,TRBV7-8
TGCAGCGTTTCGACAGGTTTGGATAATGAAAAACTGTTTTTT,CSVSTGLDNEKLFF,NA,TRBJ1-4,NA,TRBV29-1
TGCAGCGTTGACCGGCGCGGGGTTGGAATGATGATGAACACTGAAGCTTTCTTT,CSVDRRGVGMMMNTEAFF,NA,TRBJ1-1,NA,TRBV29-1
TGTGCCAGCAGGAGAACCAATCAGCCCCAGCATTTT,CASRRTNQPQHF,NA,TRBJ1-5,NA,TRBV12-3/TRBV12-4
TGTGCCAGCAGCTCCAGGACTAGCGGGGGGCTCTTCTTC,CASSSRTSGGLFF,TRBD2,TRBJ2-1,once,TRBV9
TGTGCCAGCAGCATTCCCGGGACAGTCCAGCCCCAGCATTTT,CASSIPGTVQPQHF,TRBD1,TRBJ1-5,NA,TRBV7-8
TGTGCCATCGAGTCAGGGCAGAAGAACACTGAAGCTTTCTTT,CAIESGQKNTEAFF,NA,TRBJ1-1,NA,TRBV10-3
TGTGCCATCAGTGACGGGGGAAGGGTGAACACTGAAGCTTTCTTT,CAISDGGRVNTEAFF,NA,TRBJ1-1,NA,TRBV10-3
TGTGCCAGCAGCCAAACAGGGAGGGATTCACCCCTCCACTTT,CASSQTGRDSPLHF,NA,TRBJ1-6,NA,TRBV3-1/TRBV3-2
TGCGCCAGCAGCTTAACGACAGGGGCGAATCAGCCCCAGCATTTT,CASSLTTGANQPQHF,TRBD1,TRBJ1-5,NA,TRBV5-1
TGTGCCAGCAGTGTATTTCGACCACCCCGGAGGGCCGGGGAGCTGTTTTTT,CASSVFRPPRRAGELFF,NA,TRBJ2-2,NA,TRBV6-1
TGTGCCACCAGTGATACAGGGGGTCTAACAGATACGCAGTATTTT,CATSDTGGLTDTQYF,TRBD1,TRBJ2-3,NA,TRBV24-1
TGCAGTGCTAGCAGGGTGGCAGGGGCTTTCTTT,CSASRVAGAFF,NA,TRBJ1-1,many,TRBV20-1
TGTGCCAGCAGTGATATGCAGGGGGTCGAGACCCAGTACTTC,CASSDMQGVETQYF,TRBD1,TRBJ2-5,NA,TRBV25-1
TGTGCCAGCAGCGTGGGACTGTTCTCCTACAATGAGCAGTTCTTC,CASSVGLFSYNEQFF,NA,TRBJ2-1,NA,TRBV7-2
TGTGCCAGCAGCTCACGGACAGGGGACTATGGCTACACCTTC,CASSSRTGDYGYTF,TRBD1,TRBJ1-2,once,TRBV7-2
TGTGCCAGCAGTTTGGGACAGGGGAGAAATGGCTACACCTTC,CASSLGQGRNGYTF,TRBD1,TRBJ1-2,NA,TRBV27
TGTGCCAGTAGTATCCAGGGAGGGACTGAAGCTTTCTTT,CASSIQGGTEAFF,NA,TRBJ1-1,NA,TRBV19
TGTGCCAGCAGCCGGACTAGCGGGAGGAGCTCCTACGAGCAGTACTTC,CASSRTSGRSSYEQYF,TRBD2,TRBJ2-7,NA,TRBV4-2
TGTGCTAGTGGTAGACTAGCGGGGGCCTACAATGAGCAGTTCTTC,CASGRLAGAYNEQFF,TRBD2,TRBJ2-1,NA,TRBV12-5
TGCGCCAGCAGCCAAGATTCGGCGGGAGATACGCAGTATTTT,CASSQDSAGDTQYF,NA,TRBJ2-3,NA,TRBV4-1
TGTGCCTGGACTAGCGGGGGGTCTGTTGAGACCCAGTACTTC,CAWTSGGSVETQYF,TRBD2,TRBJ2-5,NA,TRBV30
TGTGCCAGTACCCTACTACGGGGCCGGGGGACTGAAGCTTTCTTT,CASTLLRGRGTEAFF,NA,TRBJ1-1,once,TRBV19
TGTGCCAGCACCAGGACAGGGTACATCATTGGCTACACCTTC,CASTRTGYIIGYTF,TRBD1,TRBJ1-2,NA,TRBV7-9
TGCGCCAGCAGCCCTGCGAGAGGGCTTTCTGAAGCTTTCTTT,CASSPARGLSEAFF,NA,TRBJ1-1,NA,TRBV4-1
TGCGCCAGCAGCCAAGGAGGTGCCACCCACTATGGCTACACCTTC,CASSQGGATHYGYTF,NA,TRBJ1-2,NA,TRBV4-1
TGTGCCAGCAGCGTAAACTCCGAAAGTGGCTACACCTTC,CASSVNSESGYTF,NA,TRBJ1-2,NA,TRBV9
TGCGCCAGCAGCCTTGGCTCCGATGAAAAACTGTTTTTT,CASSLGSDEKLFF,NA,TRBJ1-4,NA,TRBV5-1
TGCAGCGTTGGACAGGGGGCAGGTTCACCCCTCCACTTT,CSVGQGAGSPLHF,TRBD1,TRBJ1-6,NA,TRBV29-1
TGTGCCAGCAGCCGGGCCGGGGGAACTAATGAGCAGTTCTTC,CASSRAGGTNEQFF,NA,TRBJ2-1,NA,TRBV3-1/TRBV3-2